This T cell receptor (beta chain) is drawn from a study of blood T cell repertoires in COVID-19. Turning to the study itself: Acute and convalescent COVID-19 specimens originated in the United States, Italy and Spain. T cells, B-cell-depleted T cells, or PBMCs provided the cDNA or gDNA that served as material.

With 6 bases clipped from V and 3 bases from J, the junction kept 2 bases outside the gene matches. The CDR3 loop spans 12 amino acids. Looked up from germline, CDR1 is MDHEN and CDR2 is SYDVKM. Under the authors' procedure: Quantification of nucleated cells was approximated via reference gene primer amplification. Here immunoSEQ multiplex PCR was the method, and the copy in TCRdb shows in-frame clones only, minus some. V and J calls and clone size are as listed in that table; D and trimming were resolved from the DNA. This sample has some 250,000 clones, with more than 75% found just once. Sequencing was performed on peripheral blood. The chain has TRBV28 and TRBJ2-7, with 7 bases aligning to TRBD1. The TCR sequence derives from a woman in her 30s who had recovered from COVID-19. The CDR3 spells CASRGTVYEQYF. The CDR3 DNA reads TGTGCCAGCAGGGGGACAGTCTACGAGCAGTACTTC.